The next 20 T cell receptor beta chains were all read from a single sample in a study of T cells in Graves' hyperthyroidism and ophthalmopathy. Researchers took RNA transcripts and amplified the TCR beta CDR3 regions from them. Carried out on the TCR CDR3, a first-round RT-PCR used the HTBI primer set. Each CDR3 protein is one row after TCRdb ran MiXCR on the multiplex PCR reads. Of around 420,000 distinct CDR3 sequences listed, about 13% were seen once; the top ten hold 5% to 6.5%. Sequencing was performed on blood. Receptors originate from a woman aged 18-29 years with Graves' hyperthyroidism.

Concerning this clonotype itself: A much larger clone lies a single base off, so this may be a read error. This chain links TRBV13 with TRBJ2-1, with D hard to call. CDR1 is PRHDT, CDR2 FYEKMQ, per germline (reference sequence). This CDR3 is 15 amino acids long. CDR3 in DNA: TGTGCCAGCAGCTTCATAGGGCCCTCAGTCCATGAGCAGCTCTTC. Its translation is CASSFIGPSVHEQLF. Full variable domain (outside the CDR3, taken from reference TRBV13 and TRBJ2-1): AAGVIQSPRHLIKEKRETATLKCYPIPRHDTVYWYQQGPGQDPQFLISFYEKMQSDKGSIPDRFSAQQFSDYHSELNMSSLELGDSALYFCASSFIGPSVHEQLFGPGTRLTVL.

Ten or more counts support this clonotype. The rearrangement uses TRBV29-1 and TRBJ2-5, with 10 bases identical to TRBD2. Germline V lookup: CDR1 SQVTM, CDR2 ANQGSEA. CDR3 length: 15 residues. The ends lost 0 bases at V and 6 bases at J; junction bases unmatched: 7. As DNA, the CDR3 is TGCAGCGTTGAAGATGGCCTAGCGGGAGCCAAGACCCAGTACTTC. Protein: CSVEDGLAGAKTQYF.

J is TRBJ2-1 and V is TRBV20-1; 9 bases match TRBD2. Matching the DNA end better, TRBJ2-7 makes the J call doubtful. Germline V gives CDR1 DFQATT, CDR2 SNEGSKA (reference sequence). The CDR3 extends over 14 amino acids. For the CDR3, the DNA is TGCAGTGTACCGCCGGGACTAGCTTACAATGAGCAGTACTTC. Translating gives CSVPPGLAYNEQYF.

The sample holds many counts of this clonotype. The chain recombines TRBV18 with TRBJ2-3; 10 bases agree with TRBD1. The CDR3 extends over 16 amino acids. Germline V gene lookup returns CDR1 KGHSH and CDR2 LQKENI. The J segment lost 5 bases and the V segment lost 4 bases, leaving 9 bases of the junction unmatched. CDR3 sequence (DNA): TGTGCCAGCTCACAGACCGGGACAGGGGTTAAAGATACGCAGTATTTT. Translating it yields CASSQTGTGVKDTQYF.

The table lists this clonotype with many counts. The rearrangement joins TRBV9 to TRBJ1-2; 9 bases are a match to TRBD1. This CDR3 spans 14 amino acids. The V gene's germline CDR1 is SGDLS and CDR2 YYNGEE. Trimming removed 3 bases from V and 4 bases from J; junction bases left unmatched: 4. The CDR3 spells CASSAGQGSYGYTF. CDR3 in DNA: TGTGCCAGCAGCGCTGGACAGGGGTCCTATGGCTACACCTTC.

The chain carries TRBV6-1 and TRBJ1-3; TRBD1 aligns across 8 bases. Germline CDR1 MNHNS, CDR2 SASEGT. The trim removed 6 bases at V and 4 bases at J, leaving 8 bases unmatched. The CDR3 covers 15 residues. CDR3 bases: TGTGCCAGCAGGCGCCAGCCAGGGGGCGGAAACACCATATATTTT. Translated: CASRRQPGGGNTIYF.

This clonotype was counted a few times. The CDR3 reads CASSLADNVVGYTF. In DNA, the CDR3 is TGTGCCAGCAGCTTAGCGGATAACGTGGTGGGCTACACCTTC. The chain joins TRBV7-9 to TRBJ1-2; D is ambiguous. Trimming took off 0 bases at V and 8 bases at J, with 13 bases between the two ends. Germline V gives CDR1 SEHNR, CDR2 FQNEAQ (reference sequence). There are 14 residues in the CDR3.

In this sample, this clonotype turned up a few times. The DNA for the CDR3 is TGTGCCAGCAGCTTATTCGCCAGACTAGCGGGAGTCCATGAGCAGTTCTTC. It yields the protein CASSLFARLAGVHEQFF. The chain combines TRBV13 with TRBJ2-1; 12 nucleotides agree with TRBD2. After removal of 2 bases from V and 8 bases from J, the junction contained 10 bases not matched to a gene. The CDR3 runs to 17 residues. Looked up from germline, CDR1 is PRHDT and CDR2 is FYEKMQ (reference sequence). Combining the CDR3 with reference TRBV13 and TRBJ2-1 gives the whole variable domain AAGVIQSPRHLIKEKRETATLKCYPIPRHDTVYWYQQGPGQDPQFLISFYEKMQSDKGSIPDRFSAQQFSDYHSELNMSSLELGDSALYFCASSLFARLAGVHEQFFGPGTRLTVL.

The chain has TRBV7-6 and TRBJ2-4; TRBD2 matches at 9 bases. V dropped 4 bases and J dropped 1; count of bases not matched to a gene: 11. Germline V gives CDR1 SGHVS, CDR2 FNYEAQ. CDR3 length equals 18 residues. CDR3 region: CASSSGPAGGPAKNIQYF. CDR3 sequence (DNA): TGTGCCAGCAGCTCAGGCCCGGCGGGAGGGCCCGCCAAAAACATTCAGTACTTC.

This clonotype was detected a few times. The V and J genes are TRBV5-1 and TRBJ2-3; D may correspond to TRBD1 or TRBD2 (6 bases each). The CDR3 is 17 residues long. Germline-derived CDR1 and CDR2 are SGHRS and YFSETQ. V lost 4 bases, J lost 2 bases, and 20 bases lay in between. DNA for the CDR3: TGCGCCAGCAGCAGGGGGTCTGTAAGCGGGTTCACAGATACGCAGTATTTT. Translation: CASSRGSVSGFTDTQYF.

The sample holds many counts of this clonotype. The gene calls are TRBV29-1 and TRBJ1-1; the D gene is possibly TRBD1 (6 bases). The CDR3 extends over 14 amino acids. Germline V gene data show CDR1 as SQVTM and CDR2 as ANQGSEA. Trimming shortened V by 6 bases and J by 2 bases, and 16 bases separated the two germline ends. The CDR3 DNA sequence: TGCAGCGTCGCACAGGGTCTTGGAAACACTGAAGCTTTCTTT. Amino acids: CSVAQGLGNTEAFF.

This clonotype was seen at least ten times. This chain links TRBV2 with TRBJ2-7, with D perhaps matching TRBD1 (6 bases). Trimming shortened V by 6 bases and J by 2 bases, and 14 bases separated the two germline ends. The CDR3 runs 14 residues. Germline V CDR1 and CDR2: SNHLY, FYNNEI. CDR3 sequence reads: CASSGSGTPYEQYF. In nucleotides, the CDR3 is TGTGCCAGCAGCGGATCCGGGACACCCTACGAGCAGTACTTC.

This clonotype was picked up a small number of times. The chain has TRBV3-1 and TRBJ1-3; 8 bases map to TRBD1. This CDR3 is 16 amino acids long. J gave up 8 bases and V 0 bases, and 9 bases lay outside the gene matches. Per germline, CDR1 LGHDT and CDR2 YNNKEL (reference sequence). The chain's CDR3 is CASSQDPAGGLDTIYF. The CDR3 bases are TGTGCCAGCAGCCAAGATCCCGCAGGGGGCTTGGACACCATATATTTT.

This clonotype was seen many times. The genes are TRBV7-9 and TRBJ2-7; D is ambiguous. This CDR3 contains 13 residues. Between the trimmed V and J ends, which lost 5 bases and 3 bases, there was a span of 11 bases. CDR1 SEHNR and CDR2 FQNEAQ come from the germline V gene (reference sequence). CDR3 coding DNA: TGTGCCAGCAGCGCTACTAACAGCTACGAGCAGTACTTC. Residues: CASSATNSYEQYF.

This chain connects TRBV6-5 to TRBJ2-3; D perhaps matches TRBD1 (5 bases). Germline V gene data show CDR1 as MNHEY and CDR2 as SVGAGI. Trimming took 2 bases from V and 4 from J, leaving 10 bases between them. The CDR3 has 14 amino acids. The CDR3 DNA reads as TGTGCCAGCAGTTACGCCAGGGATCCAGATACGCAGTATTTT. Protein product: CASSYARDPDTQYF.

The CDR3 region is CASSLAEYTPEAFF. DNA of the CDR3: TGCGCCAGCAGCTTGGCCGAGTACACCCCTGAAGCTTTCTTT. The V and J genes are TRBV5-1 and TRBJ1-1, with D unclear. V lost 0 bases, J lost 6 bases, and 12 bases lay in between. The CDR3 is made up of 14 amino acids. Germline V gene sequence: CDR1 SGHRS, CDR2 YFSETQ.

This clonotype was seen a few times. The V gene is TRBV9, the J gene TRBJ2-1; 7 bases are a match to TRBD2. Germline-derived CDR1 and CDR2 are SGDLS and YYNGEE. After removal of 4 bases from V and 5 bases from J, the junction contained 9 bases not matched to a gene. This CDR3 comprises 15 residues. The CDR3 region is CASSPRGLSHNEQFF. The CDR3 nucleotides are TGTGCCAGCAGCCCTCGGGGACTATCCCACAATGAGCAGTTCTTC.

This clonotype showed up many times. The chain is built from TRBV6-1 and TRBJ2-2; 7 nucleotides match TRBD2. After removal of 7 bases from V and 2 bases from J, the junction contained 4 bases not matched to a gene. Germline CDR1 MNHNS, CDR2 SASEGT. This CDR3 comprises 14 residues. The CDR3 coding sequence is TGTGCCAGCAATGGCGGGGGAAACACCGGGGAGCTGTTTTTT. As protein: CASNGGGNTGELFF.

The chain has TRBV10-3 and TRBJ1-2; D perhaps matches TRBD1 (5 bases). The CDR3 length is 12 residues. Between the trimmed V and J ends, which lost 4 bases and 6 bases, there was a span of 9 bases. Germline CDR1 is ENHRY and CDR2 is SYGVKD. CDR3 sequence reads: CAISVLGHGYTF. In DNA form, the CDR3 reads TGTGCCATCAGTGTGTTGGGACATGGCTACACCTTC.

The CDR3 is CSARTREETQYF. As DNA, the CDR3 is TGCAGTGCTAGAACAAGGGAAGAGACCCAGTACTTC. The rearrangement joins TRBV20-1 to TRBJ2-5; no definite D call. Germline V gives CDR1 DFQATT, CDR2 SNEGSKA (reference sequence). This CDR3 contains 12 residues. V lost 2 bases to trimming and J lost 3 bases, with 7 bases between them.